Listed below are T cell receptor beta chains from one sample, sequenced in a study of radiotherapy plus CTLA-4 blockade in lung cancer. Generated by immunoSEQ multiplex PCR, the TCRdb table keeps only in-frame clones and is missing some. Of about 120,000 clones in the sample, approximately 90% were seen once. Sequenced here: peripheral blood, sampled from a patient treated with radiotherapy plus ipilimumab. The receptor source for this set is a human donor with non-small cell lung cancer that progressed on radiotherapy plus ipilimumab. The CDR3 runs from the conserved cysteine through the conserved F or W. The D gene is left open where the match is weak. The size of a clone is reported for some rows only, either as once, few or many, or as a class for expanded clones.

j_call clone_size d_call v_call cdr3_aa cdr3_nt
TRBJ1-2 - - TRBV6-6 CASSDPGRGYTF TGTGCCAGCAGCGATCCAGGGAGGGGCTACACCTTC
TRBJ2-7 - TRBD2 TRBV19 CASSSPIAGGNEQYF TGTGCCAGTAGTAGCCCCATAGCGGGAGGAAACGAGCAGTACTTC
TRBJ1-1 - - TRBV19 CASTNGGMANTEAFF TGTGCCAGTACTAATGGGGGGATGGCGAACACTGAAGCTTTCTTT
TRBJ1-1 - - TRBV19 CASSRQLMNTEAFF TGTGCCAGTAGTCGACAGCTGATGAACACTGAAGCTTTCTTT
TRBJ1-1 - - TRBV27 CASSSRGGGNTEAFF TGTGCCAGCAGTTCTAGGGGGGGAGGGAACACTGAAGCTTTCTTT
TRBJ1-2 - - TRBV19 CASSIQDLGRRTANYGYTF TGTGCCAGTAGTATACAGGATTTGGGGAGGAGAACGGCGAACTATGGCTACACCTTC
TRBJ1-2 - - TRBV6-6 CASSSTGYGYTF TGTGCCAGCAGTTCGACAGGCTATGGCTACACCTTC
TRBJ2-3 - - TRBV2 CASSEGSRITDTQYF TGTGCCAGCAGTGAAGGTTCGCGGATTACAGATACGCAGTATTTT
TRBJ1-5 - - TRBV19 CASSISPLAKGNQPQHF TGTGCCAGTAGTATAAGCCCCTTGGCGAAGGGCAATCAGCCCCAGCATTTT
TRBJ1-2 - - TRBV5-5 CASSVGSYGDGYTF TGTGCCAGCAGCGTCGGAAGTTATGGCGATGGCTACACCTTC
TRBJ2-5 - - TRBV6-1 CASSIDHQETQYF TGTGCCAGCAGTATCGACCACCAAGAGACCCAGTACTTC
TRBJ2-7 - - TRBV9 CASSAGGGFGEQYF TGTGCCAGCAGCGCCGGGGGTGGGTTTGGCGAGCAGTACTTC
TRBJ2-1 few - TRBV6-4 CASSDSGGGYNEQFF TGTGCCAGCAGTGACTCGGGGGGCGGCTACAATGAGCAGTTCTTC
TRBJ2-2 once - TRBV5-1 CASSLVKGHTGELFF TGCGCCAGCAGCTTGGTGAAGGGTCACACCGGGGAGCTGTTTTTT
TRBJ1-4 - - TRBV29-1 CSATRDTNEKLFF TGCAGCGCTACCCGGGACACGAATGAAAAACTGTTTTTT
TRBJ2-1 - TRBD2 TRBV5-1 CASSFGTSGSSYEQFF TGCGCCAGCAGCTTTGGGACTAGCGGGAGTAGTTATGAGCAGTTCTTC
TRBJ2-7 - - TRBV19 CASSISGSGSLGEQYF TGTGCCAGTAGTATTAGCGGATCGGGGAGCCTGGGAGAGCAGTACTTC
TRBJ1-5 - - TRBV5-6 CASSFSSNQPQHF TGTGCCAGCAGCTTTTCAAGCAATCAGCCCCAGCATTTT
TRBJ1-1 - TRBD1 TRBV19 CASTPGQGAEAFF TGTGCCAGTACACCGGGACAGGGTGCTGAAGCTTTCTTT
TRBJ2-1 - TRBD1 TRBV18 CASSPPMHRGDEQFF TGTGCCAGCTCACCACCGATGCACAGGGGCGATGAGCAGTTCTTC
TRBJ1-5 - - TRBV27 CASSSRYTGRQPQHF TGTGCCAGCAGTTCCCGATACACAGGGAGACAGCCCCAGCATTTT
TRBJ2-3 - - TRBV6-6 CASSNLAVRDTQYF TGTGCCAGCAGTAACTTAGCAGTCAGGGATACGCAGTATTTT
TRBJ2-1 - - TRBV2 CASSEALRIRQFF TGTGCCAGCAGTGAAGCTCTTCGAATTCGTCAGTTCTTC
TRBJ1-6 - TRBD1 TRBV7-2 CASSLEGTGDSPLHF TGTGCCAGCAGCTTAGAGGGGACAGGGGATTCACCCCTCCACTTT
TRBJ2-5 - - TRBV4-2 CASSQDRLPGTQYF TGTGCCAGCAGCCAAGATAGGCTGCCGGGGACCCAGTACTTC
TRBJ2-7 - TRBD2 TRBV5-4 CASREAGGPYEQYF TGTGCCAGCAGGGAAGCGGGAGGGCCCTACGAGCAGTACTTC
TRBJ2-1 - - TRBV7-9 CASSLITGMQFF TGTGCCAGCAGCTTGATTACAGGGATGCAGTTCTTC
TRBJ1-1 - - TRBV29-1 CSGGRGRGTEAFF TGCAGCGGGGGTCGGGGCAGGGGCACTGAAGCTTTCTTT
TRBJ2-1 once TRBD2 TRBV29-1 CSVEALAGASYNEQFF TGCAGCGTTGAAGCTCTAGCGGGAGCTTCCTACAATGAGCAGTTCTTC
TRBJ1-2 - - TRBV9 CASSAKGTGYGYTF TGTGCCAGCAGCGCTAAAGGGACCGGCTATGGCTACACCTTC
TRBJ2-2 - - TRBV5-1 CASSPLVNTGELFF TGCGCCAGCAGCCCACTTGTGAACACCGGGGAGCTGTTTTTT
TRBJ1-2 - - TRBV30 CAWRGDVSRYTF TGTGCCTGGAGGGGGGACGTATCCCGCTACACCTTC
TRBJ2-1 few - TRBV25-1 CASNSNGLKGEQFF TGTGCCAGCAACTCGAACGGGTTAAAGGGTGAGCAGTTCTTC
TRBJ1-2 - - TRBV5-6 CASSKTGYYGYTF TGTGCCAGCAGTAAAACAGGGTACTATGGCTACACCTTC
TRBJ2-1 once - TRBV11-2 CASSSTSPSNEQFF TGTGCCAGCAGCTCGACTAGTCCGAGCAATGAGCAGTTCTTC
TRBJ1-2 - - TRBV25-1 CASSGLNYGYTF TGTGCCAGCAGTGGGCTTAACTATGGCTACACCTTC
TRBJ1-2 - TRBD1 TRBV19 CASSIDRGSNYGYTF TGTGCCAGTAGTATCGACAGGGGATCTAACTATGGCTACACCTTC
TRBJ2-3 - - TRBV6-6 CASSPRAGTAGYF TGTGCCAGCAGCCCCCGGGCGGGGACAGCGGGGTATTTT
TRBJ1-2 - TRBD1 TRBV29-1 CSDGQGAGGYTF TGCAGCGACGGACAGGGGGCAGGCGGCTACACCTTC
TRBJ2-2 - - TRBV7-2 CASSFVPSGNTGELFF TGTGCCAGCAGCTTCGTCCCATCTGGGAACACCGGGGAGCTGTTTTTT
TRBJ1-2 - TRBD1 TRBV27 CASSFSGTGGKGYYGYTF TGTGCCAGCAGTTTCTCCGGGACAGGGGGCAAGGGTTACTATGGCTACACCTTC
TRBJ1-4 - - TRBV29-1 CSVGNEKLFF TGCAGCGTTGGAAATGAAAAACTGTTTTTT
TRBJ2-1 - TRBD1 TRBV5-4 CASGTGGGNEQFF TGTGCCAGCGGGACAGGGGGCGGAAATGAGCAGTTCTTC
TRBJ2-2 - TRBD1 TRBV10-1 CASSEDGTGARFF TGCGCCAGCAGTGAGGACGGGACAGGGGCCAGGTTTTTT
TRBJ1-2 - - TRBV27 CASSLSYPYSRDRGGYTF TGTGCCAGCAGTTTATCCTACCCCTACAGTAGGGATAGAGGAGGCTACACCTTC
TRBJ2-3 - TRBD2 TRBV9 CASSVTSGTDTQYF TGTGCCAGCAGCGTTACTAGCGGCACAGATACGCAGTATTTT
TRBJ1-6 once - TRBV10-3 CAISQGSDNSPLHF TGTGCCATCAGTCAGGGTAGCGATAATTCACCCCTCCACTTT
TRBJ2-6 - - TRBV5-1 CASSLSQPGANVLTF TGCGCCAGCAGCTTGAGCCAACCTGGGGCCAACGTCCTGACTTTC